Listed below are T cell receptor beta chains from one sample, sequenced in a study of T cell changes during pregnancy in multiple sclerosis. Clones were read by immunoSEQ multiplex PCR, and TCRdb kept only the in-frame ones, dropping some. The sample yields around 86,000 clones, approximately 92% seen once. The sample consisted of peripheral blood, taken in the first trimester of pregnancy. The source of these receptors is a female donor with multiple sclerosis, enrolled in a pregnancy study. The CDR3 runs from the conserved cysteine through the conserved F or W. Fields, in order: V gene, clone size, D gene, J gene, CDR3 protein, CDR3 DNA. The D gene is left open where the match is weak. A clone size is listed for some rows: how often the clone was seen (once, few, many), or a class if it is expanded.

V: TRBV21-1
size: NA
D: NA
J: TRBJ2-4
CDR3: CASSKDGKMIAKNIQYF
DNA: TGTGCCAGCAGCAAAGATGGCAAAATGATAGCCAAAAACATTCAGTACTTC

V: TRBV30
size: NA
D: NA
J: TRBJ2-7
CDR3: CALGVSYEQYF
DNA: TGTGCCTTGGGCGTTTCCTACGAGCAGTACTTC

V: TRBV18
size: NA
D: NA
J: TRBJ1-1
CDR3: CASSPEESRRTEAFF
DNA: TGTGCCAGCTCACCGGAGGAGTCCCGAAGGACTGAAGCTTTCTTT

V: TRBV18
size: NA
D: TRBD1
J: TRBJ2-5
CDR3: CASSPRKGAMGETQYF
DNA: TGTGCCAGCTCACCGAGAAAGGGGGCGATGGGGGAGACCCAGTACTTC

V: TRBV7-2
size: NA
D: TRBD2
J: TRBJ2-3
CDR3: CASSLAPGTNPSTDTQYF
DNA: TGTGCCAGCAGCTTAGCCCCCGGGACTAACCCTAGCACAGATACGCAGTATTTT

V: TRBV11-3
size: NA
D: TRBD1
J: TRBJ2-1
CDR3: CASSLDGTDFYNEQFF
DNA: TGTGCCAGCAGCTTAGACGGGACAGACTTTTACAATGAGCAGTTCTTC

V: TRBV5-1
size: NA
D: NA
J: TRBJ2-3
CDR3: CASSLGQGSTDTQYF
DNA: TGCGCCAGCAGCTTGGGGCAGGGTAGCACAGATACGCAGTATTTT

V: TRBV27
size: NA
D: TRBD1
J: TRBJ2-1
CDR3: CASSPYRDRRHNEQFF
DNA: TGTGCCAGCAGTCCTTACCGGGACAGGCGGCACAATGAGCAGTTCTTC

V: TRBV19
size: NA
D: NA
J: TRBJ1-1
CDR3: CASRLITPRVAEAFF
DNA: TGTGCCAGTAGGCTTATTACACCCAGGGTGGCTGAAGCTTTCTTT

V: TRBV7-8
size: once
D: TRBD2
J: TRBJ2-7
CDR3: CASSPRTSGASYEQYF
DNA: TGTGCCAGCAGCCCCCGGACTAGCGGCGCCTCCTACGAGCAGTACTTC

V: TRBV5-4
size: NA
D: NA
J: TRBJ2-7
CDR3: CASSSSYEQYF
DNA: TGTGCCAGCAGCTCATCCTACGAGCAGTACTTC

V: TRBV15
size: NA
D: TRBD1
J: TRBJ2-5
CDR3: CATSREGQSETQYF
DNA: TGTGCCACCAGCAGAGAGGGACAGAGTGAGACCCAGTACTTC

V: TRBV6-5
size: NA
D: TRBD1
J: TRBJ1-2
CDR3: CASSYEGQGGGYTF
DNA: TGTGCCAGCAGTTACGAGGGACAGGGAGGTGGCTACACCTTC

V: TRBV7-9
size: NA
D: NA
J: TRBJ2-7
CDR3: CASSLDRMKQYF
DNA: TGTGCCAGCAGCTTAGACAGGATGAAGCAGTACTTC

V: TRBV2
size: NA
D: TRBD1
J: TRBJ2-2
CDR3: CASRWDSEDTGELFF
DNA: TGTGCCAGCAGATGGGACAGTGAGGACACCGGGGAGCTGTTTTTT

V: TRBV27
size: NA
D: TRBD1
J: TRBJ2-1
CDR3: CASRTGFSNEQFF
DNA: TGTGCCAGCAGGACAGGGTTTTCCAATGAGCAGTTCTTC

V: TRBV18
size: NA
D: NA
J: TRBJ1-6
CDR3: CASSRVGYSPLHF
DNA: TGTGCCAGCTCGAGGGTTGGGTATTCACCCCTCCACTTT

V: TRBV5-1
size: NA
D: TRBD1
J: TRBJ2-2
CDR3: CASSLQGQGARTGELFF
DNA: TGCGCCAGCAGCTTGCAGGGACAGGGGGCGAGGACCGGGGAGCTGTTTTTT

V: TRBV5-4
size: NA
D: NA
J: TRBJ2-2
CDR3: CASSTYRANTGELFF
DNA: TGTGCCAGCAGCACCTACAGGGCGAACACCGGGGAGCTGTTTTTT

V: TRBV25-1
size: NA
D: TRBD1
J: TRBJ1-4
CDR3: CASREHRGGEKLFF
DNA: TGTGCCAGCCGAGAACACAGGGGCGGTGAAAAACTGTTTTTT

V: TRBV7-9
size: NA
D: NA
J: TRBJ2-7
CDR3: CANSLSYEQYF
DNA: TGTGCCAACTCGCTCTCCTACGAGCAGTACTTC

V: TRBV5-4
size: NA
D: NA
J: TRBJ2-5
CDR3: CASSFERGFVETQYF
DNA: TGTGCCAGCAGCTTTGAACGGGGTTTCGTGGAGACCCAGTACTTC

V: TRBV27
size: NA
D: NA
J: TRBJ1-2
CDR3: CASKLSRVGSGYTF
DNA: TGTGCCAGCAAGCTATCGCGTGTAGGGAGTGGCTACACCTTC

V: TRBV27
size: NA
D: NA
J: TRBJ1-2
CDR3: CASSSGPYGYTF
DNA: TGTGCCAGCAGTTCAGGTCCCTATGGCTACACCTTC

V: TRBV15
size: NA
D: NA
J: TRBJ2-7
CDR3: CATSRDREGGHEQYF
DNA: TGTGCCACCAGCAGAGATCGAGAGGGAGGCCACGAGCAGTACTTC

V: TRBV15
size: NA
D: TRBD1
J: TRBJ1-3
CDR3: CATSRVRDSPSGNTIYF
DNA: TGTGCCACCAGCAGAGTACGGGACAGTCCCTCTGGAAACACCATATATTTT

V: TRBV27
size: once
D: NA
J: TRBJ2-3
CDR3: CASSLFSGTDTQYF
DNA: TGTGCCAGCAGTCTATTCTCGGGAACAGATACGCAGTATTTT

V: TRBV6-6
size: NA
D: NA
J: TRBJ2-7
CDR3: CASSYLAISSYEQYF
DNA: TGTGCCAGCAGTTACTTAGCTATAAGCTCCTACGAGCAGTACTTC

V: TRBV9
size: once
D: TRBD2
J: TRBJ2-3
CDR3: CASSVRTSGAPPDTQYF
DNA: TGTGCCAGCAGCGTAAGGACTAGCGGGGCCCCCCCAGATACGCAGTATTTT

V: TRBV19
size: NA
D: NA
J: TRBJ1-5
CDR3: CASSIAGYSNQPQHF
DNA: TGTGCCAGTAGTATAGCAGGGTATAGCAATCAGCCCCAGCATTTT

V: TRBV6-1
size: NA
D: TRBD1
J: TRBJ2-7
CDR3: CASHLYRDSPQEQYF
DNA: TGTGCCAGTCATCTATACCGGGACAGCCCTCAGGAGCAGTACTTC

V: TRBV5-1
size: NA
D: TRBD1
J: TRBJ1-1
CDR3: CASSGGTGGTEAFF
DNA: TGCGCCAGCAGCGGAGGGACAGGAGGCACTGAAGCTTTCTTT

V: TRBV7-9
size: NA
D: NA
J: TRBJ1-5
CDR3: CASSISTASGPQHF
DNA: TGTGCCAGCAGCATTAGTACAGCCAGTGGGCCCCAGCATTTT

V: TRBV6-1
size: NA
D: TRBD1
J: TRBJ1-5
CDR3: CASTGQWDQPQHF
DNA: TGTGCCAGCACGGGACAGTGGGATCAGCCCCAGCATTTT

V: TRBV5-4
size: NA
D: TRBD2
J: TRBJ2-1
CDR3: CASSRGLADNEQFF
DNA: TGTGCCAGCAGCCGGGGACTAGCCGACAATGAGCAGTTCTTC

V: TRBV29-1
size: once
D: TRBD1
J: TRBJ1-4
CDR3: CSVGGTGGSGTNEKLFF
DNA: TGCAGCGTTGGGGGGACAGGGGGCTCGGGAACTAATGAAAAACTGTTTTTT

V: TRBV7-9
size: NA
D: TRBD1
J: TRBJ2-6
CDR3: CASSFGQDHSGANVLTF
DNA: TGTGCCAGCAGCTTCGGACAGGACCACTCTGGGGCCAACGTCCTGACTTTC

V: TRBV14
size: once
D: NA
J: TRBJ2-7
CDR3: CASGPQRPYEQYF
DNA: TGTGCCAGCGGTCCTCAGCGACCCTACGAGCAGTACTTC

V: TRBV28
size: NA
D: NA
J: TRBJ2-2
CDR3: CASSLSGARQKTGELFF
DNA: TGTGCCAGCAGTTTATCCGGAGCCCGGCAGAAAACCGGGGAGCTGTTTTTT

V: TRBV2
size: NA
D: TRBD2
J: TRBJ2-2
CDR3: CASSELAGAVGELFF
DNA: TGTGCCAGCAGTGAACTAGCGGGAGCGGTCGGGGAGCTGTTTTTT

V: TRBV11-1
size: NA
D: TRBD2
J: TRBJ2-1
CDR3: CASSLTLAGGFGYNEQFF
DNA: TGTGCCAGCAGCTTAACACTAGCGGGAGGCTTCGGCTACAATGAGCAGTTCTTC